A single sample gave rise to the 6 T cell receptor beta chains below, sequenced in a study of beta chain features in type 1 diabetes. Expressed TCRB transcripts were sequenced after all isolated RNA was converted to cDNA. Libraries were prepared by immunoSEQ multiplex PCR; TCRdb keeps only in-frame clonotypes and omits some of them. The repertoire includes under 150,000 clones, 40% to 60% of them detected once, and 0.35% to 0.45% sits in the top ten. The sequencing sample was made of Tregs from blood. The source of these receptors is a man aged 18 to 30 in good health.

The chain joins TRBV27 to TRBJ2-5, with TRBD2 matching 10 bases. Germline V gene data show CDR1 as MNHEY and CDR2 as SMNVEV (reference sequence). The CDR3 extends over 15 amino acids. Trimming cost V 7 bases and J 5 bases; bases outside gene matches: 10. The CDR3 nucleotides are TGTGCCAGCACCGAAGCGGGAGGGCCACGGGAGACCCAGTACTTC. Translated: CASTEAGGPRETQYF.

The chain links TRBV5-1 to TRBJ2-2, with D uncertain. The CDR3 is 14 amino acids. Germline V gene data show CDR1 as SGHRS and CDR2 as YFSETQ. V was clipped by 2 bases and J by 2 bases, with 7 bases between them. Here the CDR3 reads CASSFSVNTGELFF. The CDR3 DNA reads TGCGCCAGCAGCTTTTCAGTAAACACCGGGGAGCTGTTTTTT. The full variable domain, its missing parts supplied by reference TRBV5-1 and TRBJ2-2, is KAGVTQTPRYLIKTRGQQVTLSCSPISGHRSVSWYQQTPGQGLQFLFEYFSETQRNKGNFPGRFSGRQFSNSRSEMNVSTLELGDSALYLCASSFSVNTGELFFGEGSRLTVL.

This CDR3 is CASRGQGGMSEQYF. CDR3 DNA sequence: TGTGCCAGCAGGGGGCAGGGGGGTATGAGCGAGCAGTACTTC. The rearrangement joins TRBV4-2 to TRBJ2-7; possibly TRBD1 for D (7 bases). The CDR3 consists of 14 residues. Germline V gene data show CDR1 as LGHNA and CDR2 as YNFKEQ. Trimming removed 6 bases at V and 6 bases at J, with 18 bases between.

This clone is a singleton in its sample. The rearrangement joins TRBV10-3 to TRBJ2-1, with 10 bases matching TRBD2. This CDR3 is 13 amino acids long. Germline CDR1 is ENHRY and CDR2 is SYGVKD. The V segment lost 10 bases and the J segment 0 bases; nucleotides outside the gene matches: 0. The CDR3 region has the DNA TGTGCCACTAGCGGGAGCTCCTACAATGAGCAGTTCTTC. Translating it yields CATSGSSYNEQFF.

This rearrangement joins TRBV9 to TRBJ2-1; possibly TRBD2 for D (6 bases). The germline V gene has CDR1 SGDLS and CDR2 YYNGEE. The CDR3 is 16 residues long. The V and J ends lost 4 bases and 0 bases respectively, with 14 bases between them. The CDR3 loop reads CASSLLPGVSYNEQFF. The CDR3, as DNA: TGTGCCAGCAGCCTCCTCCCGGGGGTCTCCTACAATGAGCAGTTCTTC.

The CDR3 DNA reads TGCGCCAGCAGCCTGCTGGGGGGAGAGACCCAGTACTTC. Amino acid sequence: CASSLLGGETQYF. The genes are TRBV5-1 and TRBJ2-5, with D tentatively TRBD2 (6 bases). Germline lookup yields CDR1 SGHRS and CDR2 YFSETQ. The CDR3 runs to 13 residues. V was trimmed by 4 bases and J by 4 bases, leaving 11 bases between them. Full variable domain (rest looked up from reference TRBV5-1 and TRBJ2-5): KAGVTQTPRYLIKTRGQQVTLSCSPISGHRSVSWYQQTPGQGLQFLFEYFSETQRNKGNFPGRFSGRQFSNSRSEMNVSTLELGDSALYLCASSLLGGETQYFGPGTRLLVL.